This TCR beta chain appears in the sequencing data of a study of beta chain features in type 1 diabetes. Study-wide results and limits: Individuals with type 1 diabetes displayed fewer insertions and more deletions at VDJ junctions. Moderate but significant shortening of TCRB CDR3s was recorded in all four CD4+ subsets from Type 1 diabetes patients.

Heparinised blood was drawn once per donor, averaging around 120 mL. Using CD45RO/CCR7/CD25/CD127/CD95/CD27, CD4+ naive, central memory, regulatory and stem cell-like memory cells were sorted. As regards this clone: What it recognizes is unknown.

V was trimmed by 1 base and J by 2 bases, leaving 12 bases between them. This CDR3 is 15 amino acids long. Germline V lookup: CDR1 KGHSH, CDR2 LQKENI. The entirety of the isolated RNA underwent reverse transcription, so expressed TCRB transcripts were sequenced. Only in-frame clones appear in the TCRdb table, and some are missing; sequencing was by immunoSEQ multiplex PCR. The table shows approximately 170,000 clones, with 63% occurring only once. The chain couples TRBV18 to TRBJ2-7; the D gene could be TRBD1 or TRBD2 (6 bases each). Sequenced sample: naive CD4+ T cells from blood. The clonotype was recovered from a man under 40 with type 1 diabetes. Here the CDR3 DNA reads TGTGCCAGCTCACCACGGTCGGGGGCGGCCTACGAGCAGTACTTC. This translates into CASSPRSGAAYEQYF.